Following are 2 T cell receptor beta chains from one sample sequenced in a study of cytotoxic CD8 clonotypes in ibrutinib-treated CLL. Generated by immunoSEQ multiplex PCR, the TCRdb table keeps only in-frame clones and is missing some. The sample contains about 14,000 clones, around 64% of which appear only once. The sequencing used PBMCs, collected before ibrutinib treatment. These TCRs come from a human donor with chronic lymphocytic leukemia.

This clone was recorded once. One base separates it from a far larger clone, so it is likely a read error. The chain carries TRBV19 and TRBJ1-2; D is possibly TRBD1 (6 bases). The CDR3 is 17 amino acids. The germline V gene encodes CDR1 LNHDA and CDR2 SQIVND (reference sequence). CDR3 coding DNA: TGTACCAGTACCACCCGAGGGGGGACGTCGGCCCCCTATGGCTACACCTTC. Protein product: CTSTTRGGTSAPYGYTF.

V gene TRBV29-1 combines with J gene TRBJ2-5; D possibly matches TRBD1 or TRBD2 (6 bases each). This CDR3 region has 13 residues. Trimming cost V 6 bases and J 1 base, with 12 bases left between them. Germline loops: CDR1 SQVTM, CDR2 ANQGSEA. CDR3 bases: TGCAGCGTCCAAGGGGGAGGCCAAGAGACCCAGTACTTC. It specifies CSVQGGGQETQYF.